This TCR beta chain was sequenced during a study of Ad26.COV2.S vaccination and SARS-CoV-2 variants. Whole-study context: Donor was assigned to the Ad26.COV2.S arm of trial COV1001. Intramuscularly, Ad26.COV2.S was given either once or twice, 56 days apart.

Study observations and caveats: Placebo recipients and vaccine recipients were similar in non-spike TCR breadth. The study found higher spike-specific TCR breadth in vaccine than placebo recipients.

Generated by immunoSEQ multiplex PCR, the TCRdb table keeps only in-frame clones and is missing some. The data hold about 440,000 clones, with less than 95% observed a single time. Trimming cost V 0 bases and J 4 bases, with 8 bases left between them. Germline V gene sequence: CDR1 SGHNT, CDR2 YYREEE (reference sequence). The CDR3 has 13 amino acids. This clone appeared a single time. Antigen: not known. Treatment of the sample: over 15 received Ad26.COV2.S at low or high dose, single or two shots; about 5 received placebo; per-sample allocation not given. Sampling happened 63 days after the first vaccine or placebo injection.

This specimen was peripheral blood, taken in a trial of Ad26.COV2.S vaccine versus placebo. The clonotype was recovered from a person between 18 and 60 years old who received the Ad26.COV2.S COVID-19 vaccine or a placebo. The chain recombines TRBV5-4 with TRBJ2-7, with no clear D. CDR3 coding DNA: TGTGCCAGCAGCTTGGAGGCAAATTACGAGCAGTACTTC. Amino acids: CASSLEANYEQYF. Supplemented by reference TRBV5-4 and TRBJ2-7, the full variable domain reads ETGVTQSPTHLIKTRGQQVTLRCSSQSGHNTVSWYQQALGQGPQFIFQYYREEENGRGNFPPRFSGLQFPNYSSELNVNALELDDSALYLCASSLEANYEQYFGPGTRLTVT.